Listed below are T cell receptor beta chains from one sample, sequenced in a study of cytomegalovirus exposure and HLA in healthy donors. The protocol was immunoSEQ multiplex PCR, while the TCRdb copy is restricted to in-frame clones and leaves out a portion. The sample has around 120,000 clones; about 72% are singletons. The sample consisted of PBMCs. The source of these receptors is a man between 45 and 60 years old in good health and CMV-seropositive. CDR3s include the opening cysteine and the closing phenylalanine or tryptophan.

j_gene: TRBJ2-3; v_gene: TRBV6-1; CDR3aa: CASSALAGVSTDTQYF
j_gene: TRBJ1-2; v_gene: TRBV5-5; CDR3aa: CASSPRDNRNYGYTF
j_gene: TRBJ1-2; v_gene: TRBV28; CDR3aa: CAMETGGGYTF
j_gene: TRBJ1-6; v_gene: TRBV18; CDR3aa: CASSPLDSNSPLHF
j_gene: TRBJ2-7; v_gene: TRBV23-1; CDR3aa: CASSRPREDTYEQYF
j_gene: TRBJ1-1; v_gene: TRBV28; CDR3aa: CASSTQTGDLTEAFF
j_gene: TRBJ2-7; v_gene: TRBV27; CDR3aa: CASSLYRDSAYEQYF
j_gene: TRBJ2-1; v_gene: TRBV4-2; CDR3aa: CASSQGTSTHNEQFF
j_gene: TRBJ2-3; v_gene: TRBV7-2; CDR3aa: CASSLVVAGGTDTQYF
j_gene: TRBJ2-1; v_gene: TRBV2; CDR3aa: CASRQQVGNEQFF
j_gene: TRBJ1-5; v_gene: TRBV12-5; CDR3aa: CASGLPRQPQHF
j_gene: TRBJ2-1; v_gene: TRBV2; CDR3aa: CASRGTGRSEQFF
j_gene: TRBJ1-3; v_gene: TRBV19; CDR3aa: CASSYNTGTAGNTIYF
j_gene: TRBJ2-7; v_gene: TRBV2; CDR3aa: CASTSGLASEQYF
j_gene: TRBJ2-2; v_gene: TRBV6-5; CDR3aa: CASSYSSNLRAGELFF
j_gene: TRBJ2-7; v_gene: TRBV6-1; CDR3aa: CASTGLNSYEQYF
j_gene: NA; v_gene: TRBV10-1; CDR3aa: CASSPPGQAYEQYF
j_gene: TRBJ2-7; v_gene: TRBV5-1; CDR3aa: CASSRGQGASYEQYF
j_gene: TRBJ2-7; v_gene: TRBV28; CDR3aa: CASKSLPGHQTYEQYF
j_gene: TRBJ2-7; v_gene: TRBV11-2; CDR3aa: CASSLGVRGYEQYF
j_gene: TRBJ2-7; v_gene: TRBV11-2; CDR3aa: CASSRIHREGYEQYF
j_gene: TRBJ2-7; v_gene: TRBV18; CDR3aa: CASSPPGQGYGEQYF
j_gene: TRBJ2-2; v_gene: TRBV5-1; CDR3aa: CASSLGQGDTGELFF
j_gene: TRBJ1-6; v_gene: TRBV9; CDR3aa: CASSVTPQGSSYNSPLHF
j_gene: TRBJ2-1; v_gene: TRBV5-1; CDR3aa: CAGSLDGGRTYNEQFF
j_gene: TRBJ1-2; v_gene: TRBV5-4; CDR3aa: CASSTGEVHYGYTF
j_gene: TRBJ1-1; v_gene: TRBV6-6; CDR3aa: CASSPQGSTEAFF